This TCR beta chain was observed in a study of blood T cell repertoires in COVID-19. Looking at the study overall: Sources were T cells, B-cell-depleted T cells, or PBMCs; the material itself was cDNA or gDNA.

In the original workflow: Quantification of nucleated cells was approximated via reference gene primer amplification. Using immunoSEQ multiplex PCR, the repertoire was profiled, and TCRdb retains in-frame clones only, with some absent. The V and J calls and clone size come from that table; D and trimming were worked out from the DNA. The repertoire holds roughly 260,000 clones, with about 91% as singletons. The CDR3 has 13 residues. In germline, CDR1 is SGDLS, CDR2 YYNGEE. The ends were cut back, 0 bases at V and 7 bases at J, with 10 bases in the middle. Patients of the Seattle cohort, enrolled during active infection, were followed longitudinally.

V and J are TRBV9 and TRBJ2-5; possible D gene TRBD2, 5 bases. The specimen sequenced was peripheral blood. The TCR comes from a person between 18 and 30 years old with COVID-19, enrolled during active disease. The CDR3 bases are TGTGCCAGCAGCGTAGGAGGGTTGGGGACCCAGTACTTC. This encodes CASSVGGLGTQYF.